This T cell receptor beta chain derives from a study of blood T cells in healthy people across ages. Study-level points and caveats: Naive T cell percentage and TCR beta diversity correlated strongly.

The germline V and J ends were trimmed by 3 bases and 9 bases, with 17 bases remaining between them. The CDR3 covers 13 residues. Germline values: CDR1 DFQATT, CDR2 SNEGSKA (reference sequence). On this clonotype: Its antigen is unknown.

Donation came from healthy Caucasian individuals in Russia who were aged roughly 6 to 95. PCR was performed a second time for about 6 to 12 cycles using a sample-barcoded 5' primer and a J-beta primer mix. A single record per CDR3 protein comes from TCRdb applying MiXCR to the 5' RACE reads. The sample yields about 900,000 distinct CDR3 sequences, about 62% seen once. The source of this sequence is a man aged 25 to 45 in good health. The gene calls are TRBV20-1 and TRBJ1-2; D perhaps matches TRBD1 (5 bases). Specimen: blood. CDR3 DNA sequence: TGCAGTGCTAGCTGGCAGGGCGAGAGGAGCTACACCTTC. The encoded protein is CSASWQGERSYTF.